Reported below is one TCR beta chain. The sample originates from a study of blood T cell repertoires in COVID-19. Using immunoSEQ multiplex PCR, the repertoire was profiled, and TCRdb retains in-frame clones only, with some absent. The table includes approximately 320,000 clones, about 92% detected once. Germline CDR1 and CDR2: SGDLS and YYNGEE. The CDR3 sequence is 16 residues long. Trimming removed 0 bases from V and 8 bases from J, with 17 bases in between. The chain uses TRBV9 and TRBJ2-2; perhaps TRBD2 as D (6 bases). This sequence was found in a man in his sixties who had recovered from COVID-19. The sample comprised PBMCs or T cells enriched from blood (not recorded which). The CDR3, as DNA: TGTGCCAGCAGCGTAGGGAGGGAGTGGGAAACGGGGGAGCTGTTTTTT. Translation gives CASSVGREWETGELFF.